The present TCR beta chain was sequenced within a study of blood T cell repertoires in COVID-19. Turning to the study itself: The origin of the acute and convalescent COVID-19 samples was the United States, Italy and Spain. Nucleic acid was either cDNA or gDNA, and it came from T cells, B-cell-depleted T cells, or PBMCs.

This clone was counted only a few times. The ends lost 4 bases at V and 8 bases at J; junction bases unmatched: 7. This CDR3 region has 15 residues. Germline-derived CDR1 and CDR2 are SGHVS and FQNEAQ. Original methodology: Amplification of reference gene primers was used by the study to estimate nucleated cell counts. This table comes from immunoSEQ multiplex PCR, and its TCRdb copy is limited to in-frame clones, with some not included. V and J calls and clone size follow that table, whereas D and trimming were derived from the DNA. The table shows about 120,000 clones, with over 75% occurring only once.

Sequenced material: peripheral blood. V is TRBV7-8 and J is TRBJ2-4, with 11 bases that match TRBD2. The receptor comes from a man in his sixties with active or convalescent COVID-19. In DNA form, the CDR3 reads TGTGCCAGCAGCTACGGGACTAGCGGTACTTACATTCAGTACTTC. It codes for CASSYGTSGTYIQYF.